A single sample gave rise to the 11 T cell receptor beta chains below, sequenced in a study of Tregs in tolerant kidney transplant recipients. Assay used: immunoSEQ multiplex PCR; TCRdb lists only in-frame clones, some missing. Its clone listing holds about 30,000 clones. The specimen comprised CD8+ T cells from blood, sampled before the transplant. Receptor source: a human donor who received a combined kidney and bone marrow transplant.

A remark on this clone: Sequencing ends 3 residues short of the CDR3 end; the germline J gene provides the rest. The chain has TRBV19 and TRBJ2-1; TRBD2 matches 8 bases. Per the germline V gene, CDR1 is LNHDA and CDR2 is SQIVND (reference sequence). V gave up 6 bases and J gave up 4 bases; unmatched junction bases: 14. There are 17 residues in the CDR3. The CDR3 loop is CASRERRGLEGYNEQFF. The CDR3 bases that were read are TGTGCCAGTAGAGAACGGCGGGGACTAGAGGGTTACAATGAG. Variable domain in full (rest from reference TRBV19 and TRBJ2-1): DGGITQSPKYLFRKEGQNVTLSCEQNLNHDAMYWYRQDPGQGLRLIYYSQIVNDFQKGDIAEGYSVSREKKESFPLTVTSAQKNPTAFYLCASRERRGLEGYNEQFFGPGTRLTVL.

To note about this clone: The read terminates 3 residues before the CDR3 end, so the remaining end is supplied by the germline J gene. The genes are TRBV20-1 and TRBJ2-3; the match to TRBD2 covers 9 bases. Germline CDR1 is DFQATT and CDR2 is SNEGSKA (reference sequence). V dropped 3 bases and J dropped 6; count of bases not matched to a gene: 10. The CDR3 consists of 15 residues. The CDR3 bases that were read are TGCAGTGCTAGGGAATTAGCGGGAGTAGAGGATACG. Translating it yields CSARELAGVEDT. The entire CDR3 reads CSARELAGVEDTQYF.

As regards this clone: The read ends 3 residues shy of where the CDR3 ends; the end is completed using the germline J gene. The rearrangement uses TRBV7-3 and TRBJ2-3; the match to TRBD2 covers 9 bases. CDR3 length: 15 amino acids. The germline gives CDR1 SGHTA, CDR2 FQGTGA. V dropped 2 bases and J dropped 6; count of bases not matched to a gene: 6. The CDR3 loop reads CASSLLAGVGDTQYF. The covered CDR3 bases are TGTGCCAGCAGCTTATTAGCGGGAGTTGGTGATACG.

Comments on this clone: The read comes to an end 3 residues before the CDR3 does, leaving the germline J gene to fill in the end. The chain has TRBV14 and TRBJ1-2; possibly TRBD1 for D (6 bases). V lost 2 bases and J 6 bases, leaving 13 bases between the germline ends. The CDR3 is 14 residues long. Germline V gives CDR1 SGHDN, CDR2 FVKESK. CDR3 DNA (partial): TGTGCCAGCAGCCAACCGGGGGGGGCACATGGC. This gives the protein CASSQPGGAHG. Given in full, the CDR3 is CASSQPGGAHGYTF.

As for this clone: The CDR3 is cut off 3 residues early in the read; its end comes from the germline J gene. The V call is TRBV7-9, the J call TRBJ1-1; D remains unclear. Trimming stripped 2 bases from V and 0 bases from J, with 10 bases between. The germline V gene has CDR1 SEHNR and CDR2 FQNEAQ (reference sequence). The CDR3 consists of 15 residues. CDR3 amino acids: CASSLLETMNTEAFF. The DNA read from the CDR3 is TGTGCCAGCAGCTTATTAGAGACTATGAACACTGAA.

About this clone itself: The DNA ends 3 residues before the CDR3 does, and the rest of the CDR3 is filled in from the germline J gene. The chain employs TRBV20-1 and TRBJ1-2; 8 positions agree with TRBD1. The CDR3 totals 15 residues. The V gene end was trimmed by 5 bases and the J gene end by 3 bases; junction bases not matched to a gene: 11. The germline V gene encodes CDR1 DFQATT and CDR2 SNEGSKA (reference sequence). CDR3 DNA (partial): TGCAGTGCTCAAACATGGACAGGGTCGGACTATGGC. This translates into CSAQTWTGSDYG. From start to end, the CDR3 is CSAQTWTGSDYGYTF.

Comment on this clone: Read coverage stops 3 residues before the CDR3 terminus; the germline J gene supplies the remainder. J is TRBJ2-7 and V is TRBV7-2; D call uncertain. Looked up from germline, CDR1 is SGHTA and CDR2 is FQGNSA. Trimming cost V 2 bases and J 6 bases, with 5 bases left between them. The CDR3 runs to 11 residues. CDR3 residues: CASSLPGEQYF. The CDR3 DNA, read in part, is TGTGCCAGCAGCTTACCCGGCGAG.

Details on this clone: The read gets to within 3 residues of the CDR3 end, and the germline J gene fills in the rest. J is TRBJ2-5 and V is TRBV20-1, with unresolved D. Trimming took off 4 bases at V and 7 bases at J, with 19 bases between the two ends. The V gene's germline CDR1 is DFQATT and CDR2 SNEGSKA (reference sequence). This CDR3 has 14 residues. The CDR3 spells CSATLGLVLGTQYF. The sequenced part of the CDR3 DNA is TGCAGTGCTACCCTGGGTTTAGTCCTAGGGACC.

In regard to this clone: The CDR3 extends 3 residues past the end of the read, so its final part is completed from the germline J gene. V gene TRBV20-1 combines with J gene TRBJ1-5; tentatively, D is TRBD1 (5 bases). CDR1 DFQATT and CDR2 SNEGSKA come from the germline V gene (reference sequence). V was cut by 3 bases and J by 0 bases, with 18 bases left in between. The CDR3 consists of 17 residues. Here the CDR3 reads CSASSRVLGYSNQPQHF. The sequenced part of the CDR3 DNA is TGCAGTGCTAGTAGCAGGGTGTTGGGGTATAGCAATCAGCCC.

In regard to this clone: The read finishes 3 residues shy of the CDR3 end, and the germline J gene is used to complete it. The chain combines TRBV7-3 with TRBJ2-7, with TRBD2 matching over 10 bases. The germline gives CDR1 SGHTA, CDR2 FQGTGA. After removal of 7 bases from V and 0 bases from J, the junction contained 9 bases not matched to a gene. The CDR3 is 16 amino acids. CDR3 in amino acids: CASNLSGRCSSYEQYF. Incomplete CDR3 DNA: TGTGCCAGCAACCTTAGCGGGAGGTGCTCCTCCTACGAG.

Details on this clone: The read ends 3 residues shy of where the CDR3 ends; the end is completed using the germline J gene. Other DNA sequences from this sample encode an identical CDR3 as well. V and J are TRBV2 and TRBJ2-7; tentative D call: TRBD1 (6 bases). The CDR3 runs 12 residues. The V and J ends lost 6 bases and 1 base respectively, with 7 bases between them. Germline V gene data show CDR1 as SNHLY and CDR2 as FYNNEI. This CDR3 reads CASSGQSYEQYF. The sequenced CDR3 bases are TGTGCCAGCAGCGGACAGTCCTACGAG.